The rows below give T cell receptor beta chains drawn from one sample of a study of response to subunit inactivated influenza vaccine. MiXCR, applied by TCRdb to the RT-PCR reads, yields one record per CDR3 protein. This sample has a few hundred thousand distinct CDR3 sequences, with around a fifth found just once. This specimen consisted of PBMCs from blood, obtained 21 months after vaccination. The receptors come from a man aged 50 to 69 who received an inactivated influenza vaccine. Both conserved end residues are part of each CDR3. D genes are given only for firm matches. Rows give clone size only sometimes, using once, few, many, or a class for an expanded clone.

D gene	clone size	J gene	V gene	CDR3 protein	CDR3 DNA
.	few	TRBJ1-1	TRBV19	CASSPGGRRGSTEAFF	TGTGCCAGTAGCCCCGGGGGTCGTCGGGGCAGCACTGAAGCTTTCTTT
TRBD1	few	TRBJ1-2	TRBV11-2	CASSFGQAPYGYTF	TGTGCCAGCAGCTTTGGACAGGCACCCTATGGCTACACCTTC
TRBD1	.	TRBJ2-6	TRBV7-2	CASSRDSSSGANVLTF	TGTGCCAGCAGCCGGGACAGTTCCTCTGGGGCCAACGTCCTGACTTTC
.	few	TRBJ1-1	TRBV6-2/TRBV6-3	CASSYPLVNTEAFF	TGTGCCAGCAGTTACCCGTTGGTGAACACTGAAGCTTTCTTT
TRBD2	.	TRBJ2-1	TRBV12-5	CASGGTSGMSSYNEQFF	TGTGCTAGTGGTGGGACTAGCGGGATGAGCTCCTACAATGAGCAGTTCTTC
.	many	TRBJ1-3	TRBV12-3/TRBV12-4	CASTTGSGNTIYF	TGTGCCAGCACCACAGGCTCTGGAAACACCATATATTTT
.	.	TRBJ2-7	TRBV7-9	CASSAHGAEQYF	TGTGCCAGCAGCGCGCATGGGGCCGAGCAGTACTTC
.	.	TRBJ2-3	TRBV14	CASSQFLIRGTDTQYF	TGTGCCAGCAGCCAATTTTTAATTAGGGGAACAGATACGCAGTATTTT
.	many	TRBJ1-5	TRBV5-1	CASSLGGSGNQPQHF	TGCGCCAGCAGCTTGGGAGGTTCTGGCAATCAGCCCCAGCATTTT
.	.	TRBJ1-3	TRBV5-6	CASSLGRHGNTIYF	TGTGCCAGCAGCTTGGGACGGCACGGAAACACCATATATTTT
TRBD1	few	TRBJ2-4	TRBV4-3	CASSQSDRGNIQYF	TGCGCCAGCAGCCAATCGGACAGGGGGAACATTCAGTACTTC
.	.	TRBJ2-5	TRBV5-1	CASKAGVETQYF	TGCGCCAGCAAGGCAGGGGTGGAGACCCAGTACTTC
TRBD1	few	TRBJ2-1	TRBV15	CATSNRRDRYYNEQFF	TGTGCCACCAGCAACCGCCGGGACAGGTATTACAATGAGCAGTTCTTC
.	few	TRBJ2-7	TRBV5-1	CASSLYSEQYF	TGCGCCAGCAGCTTGTATAGCGAGCAGTACTTC
.	few	TRBJ1-6	TRBV30	CAWKLRNPNSPLHF	TGTGCCTGGAAGTTGCGGAACCCCAATTCACCCCTCCACTTT
.	few	TRBJ1-2	TRBV28	CASSPMGGPAANYGYTF	TGTGCCAGCAGTCCCATGGGGGGGCCTGCTGCTAACTATGGCTACACCTTC
.	.	TRBJ2-5	TRBV6-2/TRBV6-3	CASSYPRRGQETQYF	TGTGCCAGCAGTTACCCGAGGAGGGGGCAAGAGACCCAGTACTTC
TRBD1	many	TRBJ1-2	TRBV4-2	CASSQGRDSANYGYTF	TGTGCCAGCAGCCAAGGAAGGGACAGTGCTAACTATGGCTACACCTTC
.	.	TRBJ1-1	TRBV5-5	CASSRLLGGQKNTEAFF	TGTGCCAGCAGCAGGCTTCTTGGAGGACAAAAGAACACTGAAGCTTTCTTT
TRBD1	.	TRBJ2-5	TRBV29-1	CSVNPGTGEETQYF	TGCAGCGTCAATCCCGGGACAGGGGAAGAGACCCAGTACTTC
.	.	TRBJ2-5	TRBV21-1	CASITGSPTQSQYF	TGTGCCAGCATCACTGGGAGCCCCACCCAGTCCCAGTACTTC
.	few	TRBJ1-2	TRBV6-5	CASSYSREDGYTF	TGTGCCAGCAGTTACTCCCGGGAGGATGGCTACACCTTC
TRBD2	.	TRBJ2-5	TRBV7-2	CASSPGYLAGIQETQYF	TGTGCCAGCAGCCCGGGTTATCTAGCGGGGATCCAAGAGACCCAGTACTTC
.	.	TRBJ1-1	TRBV5-1	CASSRKPESEAFF	TGCGCCAGCAGCAGGAAACCAGAGAGTGAAGCTTTCTTT
.	few	TRBJ1-4	TRBV20-1	CSARDLRVTNEKLFF	TGCAGTGCTAGAGATTTGCGGGTAACTAATGAAAAACTGTTTTTT
TRBD2	.	TRBJ2-2	TRBV19	CASSSNRLAGPTRANTGELFF	TGTGCCAGTAGTTCCAACCGACTAGCGGGACCCACCCGCGCGAACACCGGGGAGCTGTTTTTT
.	many	TRBJ1-1	TRBV28	CASNGDLNTEAFF	TGTGCCAGCAATGGGGACCTGAACACTGAAGCTTTCTTT
TRBD2	.	TRBJ2-2	TRBV10-3	CAISGTSGTGELFF	TGTGCCATCAGTGGGACTAGCGGGACCGGGGAGCTGTTTTTT
.	.	TRBJ1-1	TRBV11-2	CASSPQGFNTEAFF	TGTGCCAGCAGCCCTCAGGGGTTTAACACTGAAGCTTTCTTT
.	.	TRBJ1-1	TRBV3-1	CASSQEGFVNEAFF	TGTGCCAGCAGCCAAGAAGGGTTCGTTAATGAAGCTTTCTTT
TRBD1	.	TRBJ2-7	TRBV4-2	CASRSGGLSYEQYF	TGTGCCAGCAGATCAGGGGGCCTGTCCTACGAGCAGTACTTC
.	.	TRBJ1-2	TRBV20-1	CSAAPRGNYGYTF	TGCAGTGCTGCCCCGCGGGGGAACTATGGCTACACCTTC
.	.	TRBJ2-1	TRBV5-5	CASSSVSGVGNEQFF	TGTGCCAGCAGCTCGGTTAGCGGCGTTGGCAATGAGCAGTTCTTC
.	once	TRBJ2-1	TRBV10-3	CAISERYEQFF	TGTGCCATCAGTGAAAGGTATGAGCAGTTCTTC
.	.	TRBJ2-3	TRBV4-2	CASSQGSSDADTQYF	TGTGCCAGCAGCCAAGGCTCTAGCGACGCAGATACGCAGTATTTT
.	many	TRBJ1-5	TRBV4-1	CASSQEGTRSTHSNQPQHF	TGCGCCAGCAGCCAAGAGGGGACGAGGTCTACTCATAGCAATCAGCCCCAGCATTTT
.	.	TRBJ1-2	TRBV29-1	CSVDFGTGRSYGYTF	TGCAGCGTTGACTTTGGTACAGGAAGGTCCTATGGCTACACCTTC
.	few	TRBJ1-5	TRBV5-1	CASSRTGNEQPQHF	TGCGCCAGCAGCAGGACTGGGAACGAGCAGCCCCAGCATTTT
TRBD1	.	TRBJ1-1	TRBV12-3/TRBV12-4	CASSRTAGGAGLTEAFF	TGTGCCAGCAGTCGAACCGCAGGGGGCGCGGGTCTCACTGAAGCTTTCTTT
.	.	TRBJ2-7	TRBV3-1	CASSQRPPYEQYF	TGTGCCAGCAGCCAGCGGCCTCCCTACGAGCAGTACTTC
TRBD1	many	TRBJ1-5	TRBV28	CASRLFQGAYQPQHF	TGTGCCAGCAGGCTATTTCAGGGGGCATATCAGCCCCAGCATTTT
.	few	TRBJ1-1	TRBV6-1	CASSPGTSHTEAFF	TGTGCCAGCAGCCCTGGGACCTCGCACACTGAAGCTTTCTTT
.	.	TRBJ2-5	TRBV12-3/TRBV12-4	CASSITFTETQYF	TGTGCCAGCAGCATTACGTTCACAGAGACCCAGTACTTC